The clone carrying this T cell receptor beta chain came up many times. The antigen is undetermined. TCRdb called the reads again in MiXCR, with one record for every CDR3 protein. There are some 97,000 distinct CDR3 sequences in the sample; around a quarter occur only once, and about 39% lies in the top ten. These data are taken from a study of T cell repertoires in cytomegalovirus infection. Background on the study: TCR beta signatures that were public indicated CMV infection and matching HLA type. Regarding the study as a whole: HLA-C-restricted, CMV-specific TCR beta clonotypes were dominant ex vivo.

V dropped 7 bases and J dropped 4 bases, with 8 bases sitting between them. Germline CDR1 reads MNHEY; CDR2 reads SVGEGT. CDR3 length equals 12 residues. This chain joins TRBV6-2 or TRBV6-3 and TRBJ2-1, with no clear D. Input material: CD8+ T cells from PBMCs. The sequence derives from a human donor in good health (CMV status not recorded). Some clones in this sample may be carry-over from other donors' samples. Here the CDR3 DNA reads TGTGCCAGCATGGTGACTTACAATGAGCAGTTCTTC. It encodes CASMVTYNEQFF.